This is a list of T cell receptor beta chains from one sample in a study of T cells in Graves' hyperthyroidism and ophthalmopathy. Each CDR3 protein is one row after TCRdb ran MiXCR on the multiplex PCR reads. The repertoire holds 620,000 or so distinct CDR3 sequences, with about 14% as singletons. Sequencing used blood. The origin of the receptors is a woman aged 50 to 60 with Graves' ophthalmopathy. Each CDR3 is given with its conserved first and last residue. Fields, in order: CDR3 protein, V gene, J gene.

CDR3 protein: CARRGPSNTGELFF
V gene: TRBV7-9
J gene: TRBJ2-2

CDR3 protein: CATRPSAGIYHEQYF
V gene: TRBV2
J gene: TRBJ2-7

CDR3 protein: CASSLETGTIYGYTF
V gene: TRBV5-1
J gene: TRBJ1-2

CDR3 protein: CASRLGLDFPFF
V gene: TRBV28
J gene: TRBJ2-1

CDR3 protein: CASSYTGGNEKLFF
V gene: TRBV6-5
J gene: TRBJ1-4

CDR3 protein: CASSRTGASNQPQHF
V gene: TRBV6-2/TRBV6-3
J gene: TRBJ1-5

CDR3 protein: CASSQHRAYEAFF
V gene: TRBV4-3
J gene: TRBJ1-1

CDR3 protein: CATSRDALGASYGYTF
V gene: TRBV15
J gene: TRBJ1-2

CDR3 protein: CASSLVPGQGAGTDTQYF
V gene: TRBV7-9
J gene: TRBJ2-3

CDR3 protein: CASFSGGRASSYNEQFF
V gene: TRBV12-3/TRBV12-4
J gene: TRBJ2-1

CDR3 protein: CASGLAPLNTDTQYF
V gene: TRBV7-2
J gene: TRBJ2-3

CDR3 protein: CASSQVASGDNEQFF
V gene: TRBV4-2
J gene: TRBJ2-1

CDR3 protein: CASSQESRGLGTEAFF
V gene: TRBV4-2
J gene: TRBJ1-1

CDR3 protein: CASSPHGTSTGELFF
V gene: TRBV6-1
J gene: TRBJ2-2

CDR3 protein: CASSGRTSGYNEQFF
V gene: TRBV6-2/TRBV6-3
J gene: TRBJ2-1

CDR3 protein: CASSPIRRGPTDTQYF
V gene: TRBV18
J gene: TRBJ2-3

CDR3 protein: CASSHQRQANYGYTF
V gene: TRBV7-9
J gene: TRBJ1-2

CDR3 protein: CASSLGTAFQSYEQYF
V gene: TRBV5-1
J gene: TRBJ2-7

CDR3 protein: CASRRGGRTETQYF
V gene: TRBV6-4
J gene: TRBJ2-5

CDR3 protein: CASSLWEGGAYMNTEAFF
V gene: TRBV7-2
J gene: TRBJ1-1

CDR3 protein: CATSEGDRARGYEQYF
V gene: TRBV24-1
J gene: TRBJ2-7

CDR3 protein: CASNLVAGDTDTQYF
V gene: TRBV28
J gene: TRBJ2-3

CDR3 protein: CATSSQQGLEKLFF
V gene: TRBV15
J gene: TRBJ1-4

CDR3 protein: CASSPGTVRTGELFF
V gene: TRBV7-2
J gene: TRBJ2-2

CDR3 protein: CASQRLDRGAGNTIYF
V gene: TRBV12-3/TRBV12-4
J gene: TRBJ1-3

CDR3 protein: CAISDTGDEYEQYF
V gene: TRBV10-3
J gene: TRBJ2-7

CDR3 protein: CASSRGTDNSPLHF
V gene: TRBV3-1
J gene: TRBJ1-6